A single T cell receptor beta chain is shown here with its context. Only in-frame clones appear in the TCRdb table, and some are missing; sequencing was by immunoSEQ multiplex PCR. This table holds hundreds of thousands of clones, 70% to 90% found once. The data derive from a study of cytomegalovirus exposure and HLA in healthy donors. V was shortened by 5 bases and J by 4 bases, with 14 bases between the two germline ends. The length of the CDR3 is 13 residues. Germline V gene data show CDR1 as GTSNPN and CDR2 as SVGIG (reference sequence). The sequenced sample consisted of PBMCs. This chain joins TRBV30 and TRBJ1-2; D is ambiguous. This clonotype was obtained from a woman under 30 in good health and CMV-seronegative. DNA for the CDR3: TGTGCCTGGTCCGCCTACGGGGTCTATGGCTACACCTTC. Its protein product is CAWSAYGVYGYTF.